These T cell receptor beta chains were read from a single sample in a study of identifying expanded T cells in peripheral blood. Here immunoSEQ multiplex PCR was the method, and the copy in TCRdb shows in-frame clones only, minus some. The sample records about 86,000 clones, around 90% being singletons. Material for sequencing was blood. All receptors derive from a person between 18 and 75 years old in good health. The CDR3 runs from the conserved cysteine through the conserved F or W. D genes are given only for firm matches. Part of the rows lack a size; the others show once, few, many or a class for expanded clones.

V gene,J gene,clone size,D gene,CDR3 protein,CDR3 DNA
TRBV7-6,TRBJ2-7,.,TRBD2,CASSLGLLSSGGRPYEQYF,TGTGCCAGCAGCTTAGGATTGCTGTCTAGCGGGGGGAGACCCTATGAGCAGTACTTC
TRBV9,TRBJ1-2,.,.,CASSVDGFPGGYTF,TGTGCCAGCAGCGTAGATGGCTTCCCAGGTGGCTACACCTTC
TRBV5-1,TRBJ2-7,.,.,CASSLDPARQLRTYEQYF,TGCGCCAGCAGCTTGGATCCCGCCCGGCAGCTCAGGACCTACGAGCAGTACTTC
TRBV6-5,TRBJ1-5,.,.,CASRLDRNQPQHF,TGTGCCAGCAGGCTCGACAGGAATCAGCCCCAGCATTTT
TRBV14,TRBJ2-3,.,.,CASSQGAYSTDTQYF,TGTGCCAGCAGCCAAGGGGCGTATAGCACAGATACGCAGTATTTT
TRBV5-1,TRBJ2-1,.,TRBD1,CASSYPVQGDLSSYNEQFF,TGCGCCAGCAGCTATCCCGTACAGGGGGATTTGAGCTCCTACAATGAGCAGTTCTTC
TRBV19,TRBJ1-1,.,.,CASSLGRTNTEAFF,TGTGCCAGTAGTCTAGGGCGGACGAACACTGAAGCTTTCTTT
TRBV30,TRBJ1-3,.,.,CAWDASQGSGNTIYF,TGTGCCTGGGATGCCTCTCAGGGGTCTGGAAACACCATATATTTT
TRBV5-6,TRBJ2-1,.,.,CASMYRTYNEQFF,TGTGCCAGCATGTACAGAACCTACAATGAGCAGTTCTTC
TRBV7-6,TRBJ2-4,.,.,CASSPRLVGRNIQYF,TGTGCCAGCAGCCCGAGACTAGTCGGGAGAAACATTCAGTACTTC
TRBV30,TRBJ1-6,.,.,CAWSSGASYNSPLHF,TGTGCATGGAGTTCGGGGGCCTCCTATAATTCACCCCTCCACTTT
TRBV5-4,TRBJ2-6,.,.,CASSQDQDGANVLTF,TGTGCCAGCAGCCAAGACCAGGATGGGGCCAACGTCCTGACTTTC
TRBV20-1,TRBJ2-3,.,TRBD2,CSARDVSGVSF,TGCAGTGCTAGAGATGTTAGCGGGGTCTCGTTT
TRBV11-2,TRBJ1-1,.,TRBD1,CASSYQGAGTEAFF,TGTGCCAGCAGCTACCAGGGGGCCGGCACTGAAGCTTTCTTT
TRBV4-2,TRBJ1-2,few,.,CASSQSHGYTF,TGTGCCAGCAGCCAGTCCCATGGCTACACCTTC
TRBV13,TRBJ2-7,.,TRBD2,CASSLGGGGSYEQYF,TGTGCCAGCAGCCTCGGGGGGGGAGGCTCCTACGAGCAGTACTTC
TRBV7-3,TRBJ2-1,.,.,CASSPTSSYNEQFF,TGTGCCAGCAGCCCCACCAGCTCCTACAATGAGCAGTTCTTC
TRBV7-6,TRBJ1-5,.,.,CASSLAGNVGPQHF,TGTGCCAGCAGCTTAGCGGGGAATGTGGGGCCCCAGCATTTT
TRBV11-3,TRBJ1-1,.,.,CASSLYTGSTEAFF,TGTGCCAGCAGCTTATACACAGGGAGCACTGAAGCTTTCTTT
TRBV9,TRBJ1-5,.,.,CASSEQGNQPQHF,TGTGCCAGCAGCGAACAGGGAAATCAGCCCCAGCATTTT
TRBV5-5,TRBJ2-7,.,TRBD1,CASSREIGTGNGYEQYF,TGTGCCAGCAGCCGTGAAATCGGGACAGGGAACGGGTACGAGCAGTACTTC
TRBV19,TRBJ2-4,.,TRBD1,CASSETGGPWNIQYF,TGTGCCAGTAGCGAGACAGGGGGGCCCTGGAACATTCAGTACTTC
TRBV7-9,TRBJ1-3,once,TRBD1,CASSWSTGGSGNTIYF,TGTGCCAGCAGCTGGTCGACAGGGGGCTCTGGAAACACCATATATTTT
TRBV9,TRBJ1-2,once,TRBD1,CASSPHRGSNYGYTF,TGTGCCAGCAGCCCTCACAGGGGATCGAACTATGGCTACACCTTC
TRBV7-2,TRBJ2-7,.,.,CASSPGYPYEQYF,TGTGCCAGCAGCCCAGGTTACCCCTACGAGCAGTACTTC
TRBV4-3,TRBJ2-1,once,.,CASSESGFSYNEQFF,TGCGCCAGCAGCGAAAGCGGGTTTTCCTACAATGAGCAGTTCTTC
TRBV11-2,TRBJ1-6,.,.,CASSPGTANSPLHF,TGTGCCAGCAGTCCCGGGACCGCGAATTCACCCCTCCACTTT
TRBV7-9,TRBJ1-6,.,TRBD1,CASSLGQGVDSPLHF,TGTGCCAGCAGCTTAGGGCAGGGGGTTGATTCACCCCTCCACTTT
TRBV19,TRBJ1-2,.,.,CASSIWRETINNYGYTF,TGTGCCAGTAGTATATGGAGGGAAACGATTAATAACTATGGCTACACCTTC
TRBV29-1,TRBJ2-2,once,.,CSVVRAGELFF,TGCAGCGTTGTGAGGGCCGGGGAGCTGTTTTTT
TRBV9,TRBJ1-3,few,.,CASSPRAAISGNTIYF,TGTGCCAGCAGCCCACGGGCAGCCATCTCTGGAAACACCATATATTTT
TRBV7-6,TRBJ2-1,.,TRBD1,CASSTTTGGSYNEQFF,TGTGCCAGCAGCACAACGACAGGGGGTTCCTACAATGAGCAGTTCTTC
TRBV11-2,TRBJ2-3,.,.,CASTHGGSGTDTQYF,TGTGCCAGCACCCATGGAGGGTCTGGCACAGATACGCAGTATTTT
TRBV5-4,TRBJ1-1,.,TRBD1,CASSPGQHNTEAFF,TGTGCCAGCAGCCCGGGACAGCATAACACTGAAGCTTTCTTT
TRBV4-1,TRBJ1-1,.,.,CASSQPTGRQHAEAFF,TGCGCCAGCAGCCAGCCCACAGGGAGGCAGCACGCTGAAGCTTTCTTT
TRBV5-5,TRBJ1-4,.,.,CASMDSLNEKLFF,TGTGCCAGCATGGACAGTCTTAATGAAAAACTGTTTTTT
TRBV4-1,TRBJ2-1,.,TRBD2,CASSHPGTSGSNEQFF,TGCGCCAGCAGCCACCCCGGGACTAGCGGGAGCAATGAGCAGTTCTTC
TRBV5-1,TRBJ2-7,.,TRBD1,CASSWGTESYEQYF,TGCGCCAGCAGCTGGGGGACAGAGTCCTACGAGCAGTACTTC
TRBV29-1,TRBJ1-1,.,TRBD1,CSVEQGANTEAFF,TGCAGCGTTGAACAGGGGGCCAACACTGAAGCTTTCTTT
TRBV5-6,TRBJ1-6,.,TRBD1,CASSRTGLGSPLHF,TGTGCCAGCAGCCGGACAGGGTTAGGGTCACCCCTCCACTTT
TRBV9,TRBJ2-2,.,.,CASSVVSPSVELFF,TGTGCCAGCAGCGTAGTCTCCCCCTCCGTGGAGCTGTTTTTT
TRBV18,TRBJ2-3,.,.,CASSPLVPTLGTDTQYF,TGTGCCAGCTCACCACTAGTCCCCACTCTCGGGACAGATACGCAGTATTTT
TRBV14,TRBJ1-3,.,.,CASSPPGLSGNTIYF,TGTGCCAGCAGCCCACCTGGGCTCTCTGGAAACACCATATATTTT
TRBV6-4,TRBJ1-2,.,TRBD1,CASSDSNRGYGYTF,TGTGCCAGCAGTGACTCGAACAGGGGATATGGCTACACCTTC
TRBV4-2,TRBJ1-1,once,TRBD1,CASSRTPGTGNTEAFF,TGTGCCAGCAGCCGAACACCCGGGACAGGGAACACTGAAGCTTTCTTT
TRBV19,TRBJ1-1,.,TRBD1,CASSIRTGRGNTEAFF,TGTGCCAGTAGTATCCGGACAGGGCGGGGTAACACTGAAGCTTTCTTT
TRBV7-6,TRBJ1-1,once,.,CASSLGYGTEAFF,TGTGCCAGCAGCTTGGGGTACGGCACTGAAGCTTTCTTT
TRBV29-1,TRBJ2-3,few,.,CSVDSRILADTQYF,TGCAGCGTTGATTCCAGGATTCTCGCAGATACGCAGTATTTT
TRBV6-1,TRBJ1-2,.,.,CASSLRGYGYTF,TGTGCCAGCAGTCTCAGGGGTTATGGCTACACCTTC
TRBV7-9,TRBJ1-3,.,TRBD1,CASSSDREGGNTIYF,TGTGCCAGCAGCTCCGACAGGGAGGGCGGAAACACCATATATTTT
TRBV18,TRBJ1-1,.,.,CASLLSGGNTEAFF,TGTGCCAGCCTTCTGAGTGGGGGGAACACTGAAGCTTTCTTT